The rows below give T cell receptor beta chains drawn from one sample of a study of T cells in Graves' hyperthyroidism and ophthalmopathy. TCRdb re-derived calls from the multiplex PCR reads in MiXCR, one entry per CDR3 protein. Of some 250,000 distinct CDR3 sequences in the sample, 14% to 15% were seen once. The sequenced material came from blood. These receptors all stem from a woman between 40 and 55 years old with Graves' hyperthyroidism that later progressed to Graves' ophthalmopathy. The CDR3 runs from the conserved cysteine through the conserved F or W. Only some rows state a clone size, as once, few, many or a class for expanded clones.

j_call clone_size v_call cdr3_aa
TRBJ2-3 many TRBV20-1 CSAPRLPGKHTDTQYF
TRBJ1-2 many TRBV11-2 CASSLRQYGYTF
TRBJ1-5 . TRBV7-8 CASSSGRMHNQPQHF
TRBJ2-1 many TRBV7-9 CASQDFFSGEQFF
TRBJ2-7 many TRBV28 CASRLAGGRSYEQYF
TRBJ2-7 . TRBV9 CASSTGSEQYF
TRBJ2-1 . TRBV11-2 CASSFRGLQIF
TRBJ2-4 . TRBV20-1 CSAIIGAKNIQYF
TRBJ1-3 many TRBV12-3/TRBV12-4 CASSLRTANSGNTIYF
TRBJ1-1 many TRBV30 CAWSTRGNTEAFF
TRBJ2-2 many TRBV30 CAWSVNSWAEAGELFF
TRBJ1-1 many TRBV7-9 CASSLDKGSIPTEAFF
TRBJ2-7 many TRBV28 CASSLGGQGPYEQYF
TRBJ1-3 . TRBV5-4 CASSSYPGHNRLSGGNTIYF
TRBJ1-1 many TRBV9 CASSPHPRGMNTEAFF
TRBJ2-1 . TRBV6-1 CASSASGTSGRAFDEQFF
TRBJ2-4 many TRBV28 CASSLQGLSLAKNIQYF
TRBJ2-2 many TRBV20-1 CSARDLQGGLGELFF
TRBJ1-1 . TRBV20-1 CSAREDLNTEAFF
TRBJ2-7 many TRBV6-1 CASSGPLRGAGAYEQYF
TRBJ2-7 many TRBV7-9 CASSLPSNEQYF
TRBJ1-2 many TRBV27 CASSPDGGRWYGYTF
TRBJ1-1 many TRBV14 CASSQEGINRARTEAFF
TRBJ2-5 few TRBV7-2 CASSLDVGRVHF
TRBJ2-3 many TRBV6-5 CASSYSPSGESTDTQYF
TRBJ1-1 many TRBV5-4 CASSLNAVLNTEAFF
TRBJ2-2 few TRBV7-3 CASSLGGVNTGELFF
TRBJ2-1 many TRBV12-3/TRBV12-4 CASKDNEQFF
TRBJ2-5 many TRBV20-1 CSARGGETQYF